These 29 T cell receptor beta chains share one sample of origin, sequenced in a study of T cell responses to AZD1222 COVID-19 vaccine. Sequenced by immunoSEQ multiplex PCR; TCRdb stores in-frame clones only, minus some. This table has 95,000 to 150,000 clones, about 90% appearing once. The sequenced sample was peripheral blood, obtained on day 0 of AZD1222 vaccination. The receptors shown here come from an adult in good health.

The chain combines TRBV28 with TRBJ2-7; D perhaps matches TRBD2 (6 bases). Germline V gene lookup returns CDR1 MDHEN and CDR2 SYDVKM. Trimming cost V 10 bases and J 0 bases, with 13 bases left between them. This CDR3 contains 13 residues. In nucleotides, the CDR3 is TGTGCCATCGAAAGCGGGTTCTCCTACGAGCAGTACTTC. The encoded protein is CAIESGFSYEQYF. Combining the CDR3 with reference TRBV28 and TRBJ2-7 gives the whole variable domain DVKVTQSSRYLVKRTGEKVFLECVQDMDHENMFWYRQDPGLGLRLIYFSYDVKMKEKGDIPEGYSVSREKKERFSLILESASTNQTSMYLCAIESGFSYEQYFGPGTRLTVT.

This clone appeared once. The rearrangement links TRBV3-1 (or the pseudogene TRBV3-2) to TRBJ1-6, with 8 bases that match TRBD1. The CDR3 spans 14 residues. Germline V CDR1 and CDR2: LGHDT, YNNKEL (reference sequence). After removal of 4 bases from V and 7 bases from J, the junction contained 3 bases not matched to a gene. In DNA, the CDR3 is TGTGCCAGCAGCCTCGGACAGGGAAATTCACCCCTCCACTTT. The encoded protein is CASSLGQGNSPLHF.

The chain couples TRBV18 to TRBJ1-1, with D perhaps matching TRBD1 (6 bases). Trimming shortened V by 0 bases and J by 1 base, and 15 bases separated the two germline ends. This CDR3 is 17 amino acids long. Germline-derived CDR1 and CDR2 are KGHSH and LQKENI. This CDR3 reads CASSPPGGLAGNTEAFF. DNA of the CDR3: TGTGCCAGCTCACCACCGGGGGGCCTGGCGGGGAACACTGAAGCTTTCTTT.

This chain uses TRBV5-1 with TRBJ1-3; a weak D match, TRBD1 (6 bases). Between the trimmed V and J ends, which lost 4 bases and 0 bases, there was a span of 8 bases. Germline V CDR1 and CDR2: SGHRS, YFSETQ. This CDR3 has 14 amino acids. The CDR3 is CASSKDSSGNTIYF. In DNA form, the CDR3 reads TGCGCCAGCAGCAAGGACAGCTCTGGAAACACCATATATTTT.

The chain combines TRBV10-3 with TRBJ1-4; 8 nucleotides match TRBD1. The CDR3 totals 13 residues. The germline gives CDR1 ENHRY, CDR2 SYGVKD. The V segment lost 5 bases and the J segment 6 bases; nucleotides outside the gene matches: 2. The CDR3 reads CAISRGQDEKLFF. CDR3 DNA: TGTGCCATCAGTAGGGGACAGGATGAAAAACTGTTTTTT.

The genes are TRBV6-5 and TRBJ2-5; 7 bases map to TRBD1. Germline V lookup: CDR1 MNHEY, CDR2 SVGAGI. The CDR3 loop spans 12 amino acids. Losses at the gene ends were 6 bases for V and 7 bases for J; bases not matched to a gene: 5. The CDR3 loop is CASSPDRRTQYF. CDR3 DNA sequence: TGTGCCAGCAGCCCGGACAGGAGGACCCAGTACTTC.

The chain recombines TRBV7-9 with TRBJ2-4; D is possibly TRBD1 (6 bases). CDR1 and CDR2 (germline): SEHNR, FQNEAQ (reference sequence). The CDR3 runs 19 residues. V dropped 5 bases and J dropped 7 bases, with 30 bases sitting between them. The CDR3: CASSPWNEQGNSLRNIQYF. The CDR3 region has the DNA TGTGCCAGCAGCCCCTGGAATGAACAGGGAAACTCACTTCGGAACATTCAGTACTTC.

J is TRBJ1-2 and V is TRBV30; D possibly corresponds to TRBD1 (5 bases). The CDR3 runs 12 residues. CDR1 is GTSNPN and CDR2 is SVGIG in the germline V gene (reference sequence). Trimming left V 4 bases short and J 2 bases short, with 8 bases between. The CDR3 nucleotides are TGTGCCTGGACCGGGACCAACTATGGCTACACCTTC. Translating gives CAWTGTNYGYTF.

The chain uses TRBV7-3 and TRBJ1-1; possible D gene TRBD1, 5 bases. The ends were cut back, 0 bases at V and 2 bases at J, with 13 bases in the middle. CDR1 is SGHTA, CDR2 FQGTGA, per germline. The CDR3 totals 16 residues. The CDR3 nucleotides are TGTGCCAGCAGCTTAACGGGGCAGGGAGGAAACACTGAAGCTTTCTTT. Amino acid sequence: CASSLTGQGGNTEAFF.

The chain combines TRBV7-3 with TRBJ2-5; either TRBD1 or TRBD2 may supply D (5 bases each). V lost 4 bases, J lost 5 bases, and 11 bases lay in between. Per germline, CDR1 SGHTA and CDR2 FQGTGA. CDR3 size: 13 residues. The CDR3 DNA reads as TGTGCCAGCAGCTATGGGGGTGGGGAGACCCAGTACTTC. Translated, it gives CASSYGGGETQYF.

Points on this clone: The sample holds other DNA sequences that translate to the same CDR3. The V and J genes are TRBV11-3 and TRBJ2-1; 8 nucleotides agree with TRBD1. This CDR3 comprises 15 residues. Trimming removed 4 bases from V and 4 bases from J; junction bases left unmatched: 6. The germline V gene encodes CDR1 SGHNT and CDR2 YENEEA. The CDR3 is CASSSGQGSYNEQFF. DNA for the CDR3: TGTGCCAGCAGCTCTGGACAGGGATCTTACAATGAGCAGTTCTTC.

The rearrangement joins TRBV28 to TRBJ2-1; 8 bases are a match to TRBD2. V was pared by 6 bases and J by 7 bases, with 14 bases of the junction left unmatched. The germline gives CDR1 MDHEN, CDR2 SYDVKM. CDR3 length equals 16 residues. DNA of the CDR3: TGTGCCAGCAGCGCCTCTAGCGGGTGGGTTTTAAATGAGCAGTTCTTC. Translation gives CASSASSGWVLNEQFF.

J is TRBJ2-1 and V is TRBV6-5; the match to TRBD2 covers 13 bases. This CDR3 spans 14 amino acids. CDR1 and CDR2 (germline): MNHEY, SVGAGI. V lost 7 bases to trimming and J lost 8 bases; unmatched junction nucleotides: 5. The CDR3 DNA reads TGTGCCAGCAAACTAGCGGGAGGGCCCGATGAGCAGTTCTTC. Amino acid sequence: CASKLAGGPDEQFF.

The V and J genes are TRBV5-6 and TRBJ1-4; TRBD1 aligns across 7 bases. The CDR3 is 15 amino acids. J lost 7 bases, V lost 0 bases, and 6 bases had no gene match. The germline V gene has CDR1 SGHDT and CDR2 YYEEEE. The CDR3: CASSLDVGGGEKLFF. CDR3 DNA: TGTGCCAGCAGCTTGGATGTAGGGGGCGGTGAAAAACTGTTTTTT.

This clone was detected once. The J gene is TRBJ1-6, the V gene TRBV5-1; possible D gene TRBD1, 5 bases. Germline assignment: CDR1 SGHRS and CDR2 YFSETQ. Trimming shortened V by 7 bases and J by 7 bases, and 18 bases separated the two germline ends. The CDR3 is 15 amino acids. CDR3: CASGGGGAENSPLHF. The CDR3, as DNA: TGCGCCAGCGGTGGTGGAGGGGCCGAGAATTCACCCCTCCACTTT. Looking up the rest from reference TRBV5-1 and TRBJ1-6 gives the full variable domain: KAGVTQTPRYLIKTRGQQVTLSCSPISGHRSVSWYQQTPGQGLQFLFEYFSETQRNKGNFPGRFSGRQFSNSRSEMNVSTLELGDSALYLCASGGGGAENSPLHFGNGTRLTVT.

The chain carries TRBV19 and TRBJ1-1, with no clear D. Deletions cut 3 bases from V and 1 base from J, with 15 bases between. Germline CDR1 reads LNHDA; CDR2 reads SQIVND (reference sequence). The CDR3 runs 16 residues. Here the CDR3 reads CASSIFPTRRNTEAFF. DNA of the CDR3: TGTGCCAGTAGTATTTTCCCTACTCGGCGGAACACTGAAGCTTTCTTT.

V gene TRBV30 combines with J gene TRBJ1-3; 7 nucleotides match TRBD1. The CDR3 length is 16 residues. The germline gives CDR1 GTSNPN, CDR2 SVGIG (reference sequence). With 1 base clipped from V and 3 bases from J, the junction kept 9 bases outside the gene matches. The CDR3 coding sequence is TGTGCCTGGAGTGGCGGGACAGTCTTAAGTGGAAACACCATATATTTT. Translated: CAWSGGTVLSGNTIYF.

The V call is TRBV7-9, the J call TRBJ1-2; 10 bases are shared with TRBD1. This CDR3 region has 15 residues. CDR1 is SEHNR, CDR2 FQNEAQ, per germline (reference sequence). J lost 3 bases, V lost 4 bases, and 5 bases had no gene match. The CDR3 spells CASSSRGTGDYGYTF. In DNA, the CDR3 is TGTGCCAGCAGCTCTAGAGGGACAGGGGACTATGGCTACACCTTC.

This clone was seen only once. V gene TRBV4-1 combines with J gene TRBJ2-6, with 11 bases matching TRBD1. Germline V gene sequence: CDR1 MGHRA, CDR2 YSYEKL. CDR3 length: 17 residues. V shed 1 base and J 3 bases; nucleotides not matched to a gene: 2. CDR3 bases: TGCGCCAGCAGCCAAGTGGACAGGGGGCGTGGGGCCAACGTCCTGACTTTC. This sequence encodes CASSQVDRGRGANVLTF.

V is TRBV7-9 and J is TRBJ1-5; D is unclear. CDR1 and CDR2 from the germline V gene are SEHNR and FQNEAQ (reference sequence). CDR3 size: 15 residues. Between the trimmed V and J ends, which lost 6 bases and 3 bases, there was a span of 15 bases. CDR3 loop: CASSPLVGFNQPQHF. CDR3 in DNA: TGTGCCAGCAGTCCCTTGGTAGGGTTCAATCAGCCCCAGCATTTT.

CDR3 protein: CTGGGQGSYEQYF. The CDR3 DNA reads as TGTACTGGAGGGGGACAGGGATCGTACGAGCAGTACTTC. The rearrangement links TRBV6-4 to TRBJ2-7; 9 nucleotides align to TRBD1. The CDR3 extends over 13 amino acids. Germline V lookup: CDR1 MRHNA, CDR2 SNTAGT.

This clone is a singleton in its sample. This chain links TRBV25-1 with TRBJ1-1, with a tentative D call TRBD1 (5 bases). This CDR3 spans 13 amino acids. The V gene's germline CDR1 is MGHDK and CDR2 SYGVNS. Trimming shortened V by 6 bases and J by 6 bases, and 14 bases separated the two germline ends. The CDR3 is CASRPGSFSEAFF. The CDR3 DNA reads TGTGCCAGCAGACCAGGGTCATTCTCTGAAGCTTTCTTT.

The V call is TRBV13, the J call TRBJ2-5; 12 bases are a match to TRBD2. The V segment lost 4 bases and the J segment 3 bases; nucleotides outside the gene matches: 9. This CDR3 is 17 amino acids long. Germline lookup yields CDR1 PRHDT and CDR2 FYEKMQ (reference sequence). The CDR3 loop is CASSSRGRLAGEETQYF. The CDR3 DNA follows: TGTGCCAGCAGCTCTCGGGGTAGACTAGCGGGGGAAGAGACCCAGTACTTC.

This chain uses TRBV18 with TRBJ2-2; maybe TRBD1 (5 bases). V was clipped by 1 base and J by 6 bases, with 6 bases between them. CDR1 and CDR2 from the germline V gene are KGHSH and LQKENI. This CDR3 spans 13 amino acids. In DNA, the CDR3 is TGTGCCAGCTCACCACAAGGGGCCGGGGAGCTGTTTTTT. Translated, it gives CASSPQGAGELFF.

The CDR3 bases are TGTGCCAGCAGTCTACACTCCGACAGGTACACAGATACGCAGTATTTT. This sequence encodes CASSLHSDRYTDTQYF. The chain is built from TRBV6-4 and TRBJ2-3, with D tentatively TRBD1 (6 bases). Trimming stripped 5 bases from V and 2 bases from J, with 17 bases between. There are 16 residues in the CDR3. CDR1 and CDR2 from the germline V gene are MRHNA and SNTAGT.

The genes are TRBV10-3 and TRBJ2-5; the D is unclear. Germline V gene lookup returns CDR1 ENHRY and CDR2 SYGVKD. This CDR3 region has 13 residues. Trimming removed 6 bases from V and 3 bases from J, with 11 bases in between. Written as DNA, the CDR3 is TGTGCCATCAGGGCTGGCCAGGAAGAGACCCAGTACTTC. Amino acid sequence: CAIRAGQEETQYF.

This sequence joins TRBV24-1 and TRBJ1-5, with D perhaps TRBD1 (6 bases). V lost 2 bases to trimming and J lost 6 bases, with 19 bases between them. This CDR3 spans 17 amino acids. The germline V gene has CDR1 KGHDR and CDR2 SFDVKD. CDR3 bases: TGTGCCACCAGTGATTCTTCACCCGGGGGCCTCCGTCAGCCCCAGCATTTT. This gives the protein CATSDSSPGGLRQPQHF.

V gene TRBV3-1 (or the pseudogene TRBV3-2) combines with J gene TRBJ1-2, with a possible D match to TRBD1 (5 bases). There are 13 residues in the CDR3. The V and J ends lost 4 bases and 8 bases respectively, with 14 bases between them. Looked up from germline, CDR1 is LGHDT and CDR2 is YNNKEL (reference sequence). The CDR3 here is CASSRDLGGGYTF. CDR3 DNA: TGTGCCAGCAGCCGGGACTTGGGTGGCGGCTACACCTTC.

The sample holds one count of this clone. The V and J genes are TRBV18 and TRBJ1-2, with D possibly TRBD1 on 6 matching bases. The CDR3 extends over 16 amino acids. Germline CDR1 and CDR2: KGHSH and LQKENI. Trimming removed 3 bases at V and 1 base at J, with 15 bases between. CDR3 in amino acids: CASSPAGGADNYGYTF. In DNA form, the CDR3 reads TGTGCCAGCTCACCTGCGGGGGGGGCGGATAACTATGGCTACACCTTC.